The 27 T cell receptor beta chains presented below share a single source sample, sequenced in a study of molecular identifiers for immune sequencing clone quantification. One entry per CDR3 protein, called by TCRdb with MiXCR from the PCR reads. Of roughly 320,000 distinct CDR3 sequences listed, 24% are singletons. Sequencing was carried out using naive CD8+ T cells from blood, with Jurkat cell RNA spiked in. The subset was: FACS-sorted CD8+CD4-CCR7+CD45RA+ naive T cells. The receptors shown here come from a human donor in good health. Some libraries in this study had Jurkat cell RNA spiked in.

Only a few counts were recorded for this clonotype. This chain links TRBV27 with TRBJ1-5; 9 positions agree with TRBD1. The V segment lost 5 bases and the J segment 6 bases; nucleotides outside the gene matches: 8. CDR1 MNHEY and CDR2 SMNVEV come from the germline V gene (reference sequence). The CDR3 has 15 residues. The CDR3, as DNA: TGTGCCAGCAGTCCCTCCGGGACAGGGTTTCAGCCCCAGCATTTT. Protein sequence: CASSPSGTGFQPQHF.

This clonotype was detected ten times or more. The chain uses TRBV6-5 and TRBJ2-2; D call uncertain. The CDR3 is made up of 13 amino acids. Trimming left V 2 bases short and J 4 bases short, with 5 bases between. Germline CDR1 and CDR2: MNHEY and SVGAGI. DNA of the CDR3: TGTGCCAGCAGTTACGTAGTCACCGGGGAGCTGTTTTTT. This encodes CASSYVVTGELFF.

The rearrangement joins TRBV7-3 to TRBJ2-7; 8 nucleotides agree with TRBD2. The CDR3 totals 14 residues. CDR1 SGHTA and CDR2 FQGTGA come from the germline V gene. The V gene end was trimmed by 5 bases and the J gene end by 4 bases; junction bases not matched to a gene: 7. CDR3 loop: CASSLSSGLYEQYF. The DNA for the CDR3 is TGTGCCAGCAGCCTCTCTAGCGGGTTGTACGAGCAGTACTTC.

This clonotype was seen a handful of times. The CDR3 is CASSQDPLVGTSTDTQYF. In DNA form, the CDR3 reads TGCGCCAGCAGCCAAGATCCCCTCGTGGGGACGAGCACAGATACGCAGTATTTT. The V and J genes are TRBV4-1 and TRBJ2-3, with D perhaps given as TRBD1 or TRBD2 (5 bases each). V was cut by 0 bases and J by 0 bases, with 16 bases left in between. This CDR3 spans 18 amino acids. Germline V gene sequence: CDR1 MGHRA, CDR2 YSYEKL.

With regard to this clonotype: This clone may be a read error of a much larger clone one base away. The chain combines TRBV5-1 with TRBJ2-7; the match to TRBD1 covers 7 bases. The CDR3 extends over 14 amino acids. Per the germline V gene, CDR1 is SGHRS and CDR2 is YFSETQ. The J segment lost 3 bases and the V segment lost 4 bases, leaving 7 bases of the junction unmatched. The CDR3: CASSKGQWVYEQYF. CDR3 nucleotide sequence: TGCGCCAGCAGCAAGGGACAGTGGGTCTACGAGCAGTACTTC.

This clonotype turned up a few times. The J gene is TRBJ2-7, the V gene TRBV24-1, with D possibly called TRBD1 or TRBD2 (6 bases each). Trimming stripped 7 bases from V and 4 bases from J, with 10 bases between. There are 12 residues in the CDR3. CDR1 is KGHDR, CDR2 SFDVKD, per germline. CDR3 loop: CATSQGGYEQYF. The CDR3 nucleotides are TGTGCCACCAGCCAAGGGGGGTACGAGCAGTACTTC.

There are many counts of this clonotype. The chain has TRBV7-6 and TRBJ2-3, with D unresolved. Trimming took off 0 bases at V and 8 bases at J, with 12 bases between the two ends. CDR1 and CDR2 from the germline V gene are SGHVS and FNYEAQ. The CDR3 contains 14 residues. CDR3 sequence reads: CASSLAILDPTQYF. The CDR3 bases are TGTGCCAGCAGCTTAGCGATCCTAGACCCTACGCAGTATTTT.

V is TRBV19 and J is TRBJ1-1; D perhaps matches TRBD1 (5 bases). Germline loops: CDR1 LNHDA, CDR2 SQIVND (reference sequence). V was cut by 3 bases and J by 3 bases, with 17 bases left in between. The CDR3 runs to 16 residues. The CDR3 bases are TGTGCCAGTAGTATTTCGTTATATGGGGGTTACACTGAAGCTTTCTTT. Translation: CASSISLYGGYTEAFF.

This clonotype appeared many times. The V call is TRBV5-4, the J call TRBJ2-7; TRBD2 aligns across 9 bases. The J segment lost 7 bases and the V segment lost 0 bases, leaving 11 bases of the junction unmatched. Per the germline V gene, CDR1 is SGHNT and CDR2 is YYREEE (reference sequence). The CDR3 runs 16 residues. CDR3 bases: TGTGCCAGCAGCTTGGCTCTAGCGGGAAACCTACGAGAGCAGTACTTC. Its translation: CASSLALAGNLREQYF.

The rearrangement links TRBV6-5 to TRBJ2-3, with 12 nucleotides matching TRBD2. Looked up from germline, CDR1 is MNHEY and CDR2 is SVGAGI. The CDR3 length is 18 residues. The ends lost 5 bases at V and 4 bases at J; junction bases unmatched: 13. The CDR3 nucleotides are TGTGCCAGCAGTCAATATACTCTGACTAGCGGGGGCGCAGATACGCAGTATTTT. This codes for CASSQYTLTSGGADTQYF.

The CDR3 sequence: CASSTGAYGYTF. CDR3 nucleotides: TGTGCCAGCAGCACCGGAGCGTATGGCTACACCTTC. J is TRBJ1-2 and V is TRBV6-2 or TRBV6-3; D is undetermined. V lost 6 bases and J lost 5, with 10 bases in between. CDR3 length equals 12 residues. Germline CDR1 and CDR2: MNHEY and SVGEGT.

This clonotype was detected many times. The gene calls are TRBV28 and TRBJ2-4; D may be TRBD1 or TRBD2 (5 bases each). This CDR3 has 15 amino acids. The germline V and J ends were trimmed by 3 bases and 4 bases, with 13 bases remaining between them. Germline V gives CDR1 MDHEN, CDR2 SYDVKM. CDR3 sequence: CASSFRGLRKNIQYF. The CDR3 DNA is TGTGCCAGCAGTTTTCGGGGCCTACGAAAAAACATTCAGTACTTC.

This chain links TRBV20-1 with TRBJ2-3; D unresolved. V was cut by 2 bases and J by 5 bases, with 20 bases left in between. The CDR3 is made up of 16 amino acids. The germline gives CDR1 DFQATT, CDR2 SNEGSKA (reference sequence). Here the CDR3 reads CSARIYRSGPGDTQYF. The CDR3 DNA reads TGCAGTGCTAGAATATATCGCTCGGGTCCGGGAGATACGCAGTATTTT.

Many counts were recorded for this clonotype. This chain links TRBV5-1 with TRBJ2-3, with 7 positions matching TRBD2. With 0 bases clipped from V and 2 bases from J, the junction kept 12 bases outside the gene matches. The CDR3 has 18 amino acids. Germline V CDR1 and CDR2: SGHRS, YFSETQ. The CDR3, as DNA: TGCGCCAGCAGCTTGGTGGCGACGGGCCTAGCGGTCACAGATACGCAGTATTTT. Protein product: CASSLVATGLAVTDTQYF.

This clonotype was seen ten or more times. CDR3 amino acids: CASSLVPGGMNTEAFF. The CDR3 DNA is TGTGCCAGCAGCTTAGTTCCGGGGGGGATGAACACTGAAGCTTTCTTT. The rearrangement links TRBV7-2 to TRBJ1-1, with D perhaps TRBD1 (5 bases). V lost 1 base and J lost 0, with 12 bases in between. Per the germline V gene, CDR1 is SGHTA and CDR2 is FQGNSA. CDR3 size: 16 residues.

This clonotype was counted ten times or more. The chain combines TRBV29-1 with TRBJ2-7; D gene ambiguous. Trimming took 6 bases from V and 0 from J, leaving 18 bases between them. CDR3 length: 15 residues. Germline CDR1 SQVTM, CDR2 ANQGSEA. This CDR3 reads CSVWLGRPSSYEQYF. In DNA form, the CDR3 reads TGCAGCGTGTGGCTGGGCAGGCCCAGCTCCTACGAGCAGTACTTC.

Ten or more counts support this clonotype. The genes are TRBV12-3 or TRBV12-4 and TRBJ1-5; D gene ambiguous. This CDR3 region has 14 residues. V shed 6 bases and J shed 0 bases, with 9 bases lying between them. As DNA, the CDR3 is TGTGCCAGCAGCTTCGGGGATAGCAATCAGCCCCAGCATTTT. Translating gives CASSFGDSNQPQHF.

With respect to this clonotype: The junction and the germline gene differ at one end; a read error may be behind it. The chain combines TRBV4-1 with TRBJ2-2; perhaps TRBD2 as D (6 bases). Germline V gene sequence: CDR1 MGHRA, CDR2 YSYEKL. This CDR3 has 16 residues. CDR3 region: CAGSQRTGLDTGELFF. The CDR3 DNA reads TGCGCCGGCAGCCAACGTACGGGACTCGACACCGGGGAGCTGTTTTTT.

About this clonotype: At one boundary the junction diverges from the germline segment, which might be a read error. The V gene is TRBV4-2, the J gene TRBJ1-3; the D gene is possibly TRBD1 (5 bases). Germline assignment: CDR1 LGHNA and CDR2 YNFKEQ. The CDR3 spans 16 residues. CDR3 region: CASSQDWGSFGNTICF. CDR3 DNA: TGTGCCAGCAGCCAAGATTGGGGCAGCTTTGGAAACACCATATGTTTT.

The chain is built from TRBV4-1 and TRBJ2-3; 8 bases match TRBD2. Germline CDR1 reads MGHRA; CDR2 reads YSYEKL. The CDR3 has 18 amino acids. After removal of 0 bases from V and 1 base from J, the junction contained 9 bases not matched to a gene. DNA of the CDR3: TGCGCCAGCAGCCAAGATCCCCCTCCAGCGGGGGGCACAGATACGCAGTATTTT. As protein: CASSQDPPPAGGTDTQYF.

This clonotype was seen many times. This chain uses TRBV29-1 with TRBJ2-3; 7 bases map to TRBD2. CDR1 and CDR2 from the germline V gene are SQVTM and ANQGSEA. There are 16 residues in the CDR3. V dropped 6 bases and J dropped 2; count of bases not matched to a gene: 14. The CDR3 protein is CSVPFSRRDYTDTQYF. In DNA, the CDR3 is TGCAGCGTGCCCTTCTCTAGGCGGGACTACACAGATACGCAGTATTTT.

Many counts were recorded for this clonotype. The chain employs TRBV4-3 and TRBJ2-1, with a possible D match to TRBD2 (5 bases). The germline gives CDR1 LGHNA, CDR2 YSLEER. The CDR3 totals 15 residues. V was shortened by 0 bases and J by 6 bases, with 12 bases between the two germline ends. CDR3: CASSQDSGSGNEQFF. CDR3 bases: TGCGCCAGCAGCCAAGATTCGGGAAGCGGCAATGAGCAGTTCTTC.

The table lists this clonotype with many counts. The chain recombines TRBV12-3 or TRBV12-4 with TRBJ2-3; TRBD1 matches at 7 bases. The CDR3 is made up of 14 amino acids. The V gene end was trimmed by 3 bases and the J gene end by 7 bases; junction bases not matched to a gene: 7. The CDR3 DNA sequence: TGTGCCAGCAGTTTTTGGCAGGGGGTGAATACGCAGTATTTT. It encodes CASSFWQGVNTQYF.

The count of this clonotype is one. The V and J genes are TRBV29-1 and TRBJ1-1; the D gene is possibly TRBD1 (6 bases). Germline CDR1 is SQVTM and CDR2 is ANQGSEA. This CDR3 contains 13 residues. Between the trimmed V and J ends, which lost 7 bases and 4 bases, there was a span of 16 bases. CDR3 residues: CSGGGPVGTEAFF. The CDR3, as DNA: TGCAGCGGGGGGGGGCCAGTCGGCACTGAAGCTTTCTTT.

V is TRBV7-9 and J is TRBJ2-2; no clear D gene. The germline CDR1 and CDR2 sequences are SEHNR and FQNEAQ (reference sequence). V lost 1 base and J 5 bases, leaving 8 bases between the germline ends. The CDR3 runs 14 residues. The CDR3 coding sequence is TGTGCCAGCAGCTTAGTTGTCGGAACCGGGGAGCTGTTTTTT. Its translation: CASSLVVGTGELFF.

The CDR3 reads CASRPGTGGWTQYF. The CDR3 DNA is TGTGCCAGCAGGCCCGGGACAGGGGGCTGGACCCAGTACTTC. This chain connects TRBV3-1 to TRBJ2-5, with TRBD1 identical over 12 bases. Germline loops: CDR1 LGHDT, CDR2 YNNKEL (reference sequence). V was clipped by 6 bases and J by 7 bases; unmatched bases: 6. This CDR3 is 14 amino acids long.

This clonotype was found many times. The CDR3 is CASSSTPGTGELFF. CDR3 coding DNA: TGTGCCAGCAGTTCTACGCCTGGAACCGGGGAGCTGTTTTTT. The V call is TRBV12-3 or TRBV12-4, the J call TRBJ2-2; D gene ambiguous. The CDR3 runs 14 residues. V shed 4 bases and J shed 5 bases, with 11 bases lying between them.